These 27 T cell receptor beta chains were all obtained from the same sample, sequenced in a study of cytotoxic CD8 clonotypes in ibrutinib-treated CLL. The table came from immunoSEQ multiplex PCR; TCRdb's copy has only in-frame clones and leaves some out. The repertoire has about 140,000 clones, 65% to 85% of them found once; the top ten carry about 7.4%. The sample consisted of PBMCs, taken after 36 months of ibrutinib treatment. The receptors were gathered from a human donor with chronic lymphocytic leukemia.

The genes are TRBV5-1 and TRBJ2-1; D ambiguous. CDR3 length equals 13 residues. CDR1 SGHRS and CDR2 YFSETQ come from the germline V gene. The ends were cut back, 0 bases at V and 12 bases at J, with 13 bases in the middle. CDR3 amino acids: CASSLDSGRGQFF. The CDR3 region has the DNA TGCGCCAGCAGCTTGGACTCCGGGCGTGGGCAGTTCTTC.

The chain employs TRBV2 and TRBJ2-5; D is undetermined. The CDR3 runs to 12 residues. CDR1 and CDR2 (germline): SNHLY, FYNNEI. V was cut by 5 bases and J by 2 bases, with 6 bases left in between. CDR3 protein: CASSPRQETQYF. The CDR3 coding sequence is TGTGCCAGCAGTCCCAGGCAAGAGACCCAGTACTTC.

In its sample, this clone was seen a few times. The rearrangement uses TRBV2 and TRBJ2-7; no clear D gene. Looked up from germline, CDR1 is SNHLY and CDR2 is FYNNEI. The CDR3 runs 10 residues. V was pared by 6 bases and J by 3 bases, with 3 bases between. The CDR3 here is CASRGYEQYF. DNA for the CDR3: TGTGCCAGCAGGGGCTACGAGCAGTACTTC.

V is TRBV29-1 and J is TRBJ1-2, with D perhaps TRBD1 (5 bases). The V end was cut by 1 base, the J end by 8 bases, with 17 bases between. CDR3 length: 14 residues. The germline CDR1 and CDR2 sequences are SQVTM and ANQGSEA. In DNA form, the CDR3 reads TGCAGCGTTGAAGGAGGAGCATTCAGGGAAGGCTACACCTTC. This sequence encodes CSVEGGAFREGYTF.

This chain connects TRBV2 to TRBJ1-6; D perhaps matches TRBD1 (6 bases). V lost 1 base to trimming and J lost 7 bases, with 11 bases between them. CDR1 SNHLY and CDR2 FYNNEI come from the germline V gene. The CDR3 covers 15 residues. The CDR3 reads CASSEVTGRNSPLHF. The CDR3 DNA sequence: TGTGCCAGCAGTGAAGTAACAGGGCGGAATTCACCCCTCCACTTT. The whole variable domain, remainder taken from reference TRBV2 and TRBJ1-6, is EPEVTQTPSHQVTQMGQEVILRCVPISNHLYFYWYRQILGQKVEFLVSFYNNEISEKSEIFDDQFSVERPDGSNFTLKIRSTKLEDSAMYFCASSEVTGRNSPLHFGNGTRLTVT.

Here the CDR3 DNA reads TGTGCCATCAGCGGCCCAAGAACCACCATATATTTT. This gives the protein CAISGPRTTIYF. The chain joins TRBV10-3 to TRBJ1-3; D gene unclear. The CDR3 contains 12 residues. The germline V and J ends were trimmed by 6 bases and 9 bases, with 12 bases remaining between them. Germline CDR1 is ENHRY and CDR2 is SYGVKD.

As regards this clone: At the DNA level, this CDR3 is encoded by other sequences in the same sample as well. The gene calls are TRBV6-1 and TRBJ1-1; TRBD1 is a possible D gene (5 bases). The CDR3 length is 13 residues. The V gene lost 2 bases and the J gene lost 1 base, with 5 bases spanning the gap. Germline lookup yields CDR1 MNHNS and CDR2 SASEGT. Written as DNA, the CDR3 is TGTGCCAGCAGTGAACAGGGGAACACTGAAGCTTTCTTT. Protein sequence: CASSEQGNTEAFF.

The chain recombines TRBV29-1 with TRBJ2-7; TRBD2 might be the D (6 bases). The CDR3 spans 12 residues. The V end lost 3 bases, the J end lost 3 bases, and 9 bases lay between the germline ends. Germline V gene sequence: CDR1 SQVTM, CDR2 ANQGSEA. The DNA of the CDR3 is TGCAGCGTTGAGGGGGGTTACTACGAGCAGTACTTC. Its protein product is CSVEGGYYEQYF.

The V gene is TRBV7-7, the J gene TRBJ2-1; D call uncertain. Germline CDR1 reads SSHAT; CDR2 reads FNYEAQ (reference sequence). V was pared by 4 bases and J by 9 bases, with 13 bases between. This CDR3 region has 13 residues. CDR3 coding DNA: TGTGCCAGCAGCTCCGAATTCGGCGGTGAGCAGTTCTTC. Amino acids: CASSSEFGGEQFF.

This clone was counted a few times. The V gene is TRBV21-1, the J gene TRBJ2-1; TRBD2, the D gene given by the table, was not confirmed from the DNA. TRBV21-1 is flagged as a pseudogene. The CDR3 is 22 residues long. The CDR3 region is CASSKENIRPAGGPSSYNEQFF. CDR3 in DNA: TGTGCCAGCAGCAAAGAGAATATTCGGCCAGCGGGGGGGCCGAGCTCCTACAATGAGCAGTTCTTC.

The J gene is TRBJ2-1, the V gene TRBV13, with TRBD1 matching 10 bases. This CDR3 region has 14 residues. With V trimmed by 3 bases and J by 8 bases, 4 bases remained unmatched. The germline gives CDR1 PRHDT, CDR2 FYEKMQ (reference sequence). The CDR3: CASSFGTGEYEQFF. The CDR3 region has the DNA TGTGCCAGCAGCTTCGGGACAGGGGAATATGAGCAGTTCTTC.

The sample holds one count of this clone. This chain links TRBV19 with TRBJ1-1, with 9 bases fitting TRBD1. V gave up 3 bases and J gave up 8 bases; unmatched junction bases: 4. The CDR3 has 13 amino acids. Germline assignment: CDR1 LNHDA and CDR2 SQIVND (reference sequence). CDR3 region: CASSIDRGGEAFF. The CDR3 nucleotides read TGTGCCAGTAGTATCGACAGGGGGGGAGAAGCTTTCTTT.

The chain couples TRBV6-5 to TRBJ2-7; 7 bases agree with TRBD1. Germline assignment: CDR1 MNHEY and CDR2 SVGAGI. The J segment lost 0 bases and the V segment lost 6 bases, leaving 8 bases of the junction unmatched. The CDR3 length is 15 residues. The CDR3 sequence is CASRLDRASSYEQYF. The CDR3 DNA reads TGTGCCAGCAGACTCGACAGGGCGAGCTCCTACGAGCAGTACTTC.

This chain uses TRBV2 with TRBJ1-2; the D gene is possibly TRBD1 (6 bases). From germline, CDR1 is SNHLY and CDR2 FYNNEI. This CDR3 spans 15 amino acids. Trimming left V 5 bases short and J 0 bases short, with 13 bases between. The CDR3 spells CASSRDTYTNYGYTF. CDR3 coding DNA: TGTGCCAGCAGTCGGGACACCTACACTAACTATGGCTACACCTTC.

As concerns this clone: Likely a read error: the CDR3 ends without its conserved phenylalanine or tryptophan. The DNA is left out, because the CDR3 cannot be placed on it with certainty; the CDR3 is given as TCRdb lists it. The CDR3: CASSETSGLTV. This sequence joins TRBV2 and TRBJ1-2. Germline assignment: CDR1 SNHLY and CDR2 FYNNEI. The CDR3 is 11 residues long, ends included.

This clone was found once. V is TRBV10-3 and J is TRBJ1-1, with D uncertain. Germline-derived CDR1 and CDR2 are ENHRY and SYGVKD. Trimming took off 3 bases at V and 2 bases at J, with 19 bases between the two ends. CDR3 length: 17 residues. CDR3: CAISERATRTRNTEAFF. The CDR3 region has the DNA TGTGCCATCAGTGAAAGGGCTACCCGAACCCGAAACACTGAAGCTTTCTTT.

This clone was observed a single time. V and J are TRBV28 and TRBJ1-3; D possibly corresponds to TRBD1 (5 bases). The V and J ends lost 5 bases and 2 bases respectively, with 16 bases between them. The CDR3 length is 16 residues. CDR1 and CDR2 (germline): MDHEN, SYDVKM. This chain's CDR3 is CASSLGGAGPGNTIYF. CDR3 sequence (DNA): TGTGCCAGCAGTCTCGGCGGGGCAGGCCCTGGAAACACCATATATTTT.

The chain carries TRBV6-5 and TRBJ1-1; D unresolved. This CDR3 is 13 amino acids long. The V end lost 6 bases, the J end lost 7 bases, and 15 bases lay between the germline ends. Per the germline V gene, CDR1 is MNHEY and CDR2 is SVGAGI. The CDR3 region is CASRDPYSGEAFF. CDR3 bases: TGTGCCAGCAGGGACCCCTACAGTGGTGAAGCTTTCTTT.

The chain couples TRBV19 to TRBJ2-1; possibly TRBD2 for D (6 bases). Trimming pared 2 bases from V and 0 bases from J, leaving 11 bases between. This CDR3 region has 16 residues. CDR1 is LNHDA and CDR2 is SQIVND in the germline V gene (reference sequence). The CDR3 DNA reads TGTGCCAGTAGTATACGGGCGGGGAGCTCCTACAATGAGCAGTTCTTC. The encoded protein is CASSIRAGSSYNEQFF.

The chain uses TRBV18 and TRBJ2-5, with D uncertain. V was shortened by 3 bases and J by 1 base, with 6 bases between the two germline ends. Germline CDR1 and CDR2: KGHSH and LQKENI. This CDR3 is 13 amino acids long. This chain's CDR3 is CASSPASQETQYF. The CDR3 nucleotides are TGTGCCAGCTCACCCGCCAGCCAAGAGACCCAGTACTTC.

CDR3 coding DNA: TGCGCCAGCAGCTTGGTGGGAGAACCTTACAATGAGCAGTTCTTC. It codes for CASSLVGEPYNEQFF. The J gene is TRBJ2-1, the V gene TRBV5-1; weak D call: TRBD2 (5 bases). The CDR3 loop spans 15 amino acids. V was pared by 0 bases and J by 4 bases, with 11 bases between. Germline V gene data show CDR1 as SGHRS and CDR2 as YFSETQ.

The J gene is TRBJ1-3, the V gene TRBV7-2, with D perhaps TRBD1 (5 bases). CDR3 length: 14 amino acids. Germline values: CDR1 SGHTA, CDR2 FQGNSA. The V and J ends lost 4 bases and 5 bases respectively, with 12 bases between them. CDR3 in amino acids: CASSSGHLRNTIYF. In DNA, the CDR3 is TGTGCCAGCAGCTCCGGACACCTGAGAAACACCATATATTTT.

This clone was seen a few times. The V and J genes are TRBV18 and TRBJ1-2; weak D call: TRBD1 (6 bases). V was pared by 3 bases and J by 3 bases, with 17 bases between. The CDR3 spans 16 residues. CDR1 and CDR2 from the germline V gene are KGHSH and LQKENI. In nucleotides, the CDR3 is TGTGCCAGCTCACCGTGGATCGACAGGCCCCACTATGGCTACACCTTC. This gives the protein CASSPWIDRPHYGYTF.

The genes are TRBV28 and TRBJ2-7, with TRBD1 identical over 8 bases. V trimming: 3 bases; J trimming: 6 bases; junction bases outside the gene matches: 1. The CDR3 consists of 12 residues. Germline V gene sequence: CDR1 MDHEN, CDR2 SYDVKM. The CDR3 DNA reads TGTGCCAGCAGTTTCGGACAGGGCGAGCAGTACTTC. It encodes CASSFGQGEQYF.

This clone was recorded only once. The genes are TRBV28 and TRBJ1-4, with TRBD1 matching 12 bases. Germline-derived CDR1 and CDR2 are MDHEN and SYDVKM. The trim removed 6 bases at V and 2 bases at J, leaving 16 bases unmatched. CDR3 size: 20 residues. The CDR3 sequence is CASRGTGGVLSISTNEKLFF. The CDR3 nucleotides read TGTGCCAGCAGGGGGACAGGGGGCGTTTTGAGTATTTCGACTAATGAAAAACTGTTTTTT.

The CDR3 reads CASSEAADNEKLFF. The CDR3 region has the DNA TGTGCCAGCAGTGAAGCAGCCGATAATGAAAAACTGTTTTTT. This sequence joins TRBV6-1 and TRBJ1-4; D gene uncertain. Trimming removed 0 bases at V and 4 bases at J, with 6 bases between. The CDR3 covers 14 residues. CDR1 is MNHNS, CDR2 SASEGT, per germline.

The V and J genes are TRBV27 and TRBJ1-5; D not resolved. The CDR3 runs to 13 residues. V was trimmed by 2 bases and J by 8 bases, leaving 10 bases between them. CDR1 is MNHEY, CDR2 SMNVEV, per germline (reference sequence). CDR3 sequence: CASSLKDSEPQHF. The CDR3, as DNA: TGTGCCAGCAGTTTAAAGGATAGCGAGCCCCAGCATTTT.